These 3 T cell receptor beta chains share one sample of origin, sequenced in a study of identical twins. TCRdb fed the 5' RACE reads into MiXCR, producing one record per CDR3 protein. The sample carries a few hundred thousand distinct CDR3 sequences, roughly 15% recorded once. Separately, the same data were catalogued under a study of yellow fever vaccine responses in identical twins.

Sequencing was done on a sample of CD4+ T cells sorted from blood. These receptors all come from a woman aged 18-29 years in good health.

The sample holds a few counts of this clonotype. This chain connects TRBV10-3 to TRBJ1-3; D ambiguous. Trimming cost V 5 bases and J 4 bases, with 12 bases left between them. In germline, CDR1 is ENHRY, CDR2 SYGVKD. The CDR3 is made up of 14 amino acids. DNA of the CDR3: TGTGCCATCAGTTCGGACCAGGCGGGAAACACCATATATTTT. Translating it yields CAISSDQAGNTIYF.

At least ten counts were recorded for this clonotype. The CDR3 DNA sequence: TGCGCCAGCAGTCCCGGGACAGTTGAGACCCAGTACTTC. Its translation: CASSPGTVETQYF. The rearrangement joins TRBV5-1 to TRBJ2-5, with 7 bases that match TRBD1. Trimming cost V 5 bases and J 5 bases; bases outside gene matches: 6. The V gene's germline CDR1 is SGHRS and CDR2 YFSETQ. This CDR3 region has 13 residues.

The J gene is TRBJ1-3, the V gene TRBV5-6; the D is unclear. CDR1 SGHDT and CDR2 YYEEEE come from the germline V gene. This CDR3 is built from 12 residues. With 3 bases removed from V and 16 bases from J, the gap between germline ends came to 17 bases. The CDR3 protein is CASSSPGAYVYF. The CDR3 DNA reads TGTGCCAGCAGCTCGCCCGGAGCCTATGTGTATTTT.